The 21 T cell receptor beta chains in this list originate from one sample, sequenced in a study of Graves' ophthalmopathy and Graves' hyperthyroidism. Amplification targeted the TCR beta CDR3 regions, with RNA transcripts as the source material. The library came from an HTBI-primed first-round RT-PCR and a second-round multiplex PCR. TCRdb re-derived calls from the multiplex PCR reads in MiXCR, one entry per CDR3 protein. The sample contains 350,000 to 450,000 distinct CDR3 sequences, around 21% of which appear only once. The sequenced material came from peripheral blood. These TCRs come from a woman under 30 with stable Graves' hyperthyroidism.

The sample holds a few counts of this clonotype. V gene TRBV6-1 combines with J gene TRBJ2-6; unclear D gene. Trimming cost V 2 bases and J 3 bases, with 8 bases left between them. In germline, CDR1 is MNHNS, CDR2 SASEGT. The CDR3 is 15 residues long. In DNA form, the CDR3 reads TGTGCCAGCAGTGAAATAGTCAGTGGGGCCAACGTCCTGACTTTC. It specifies CASSEIVSGANVLTF.

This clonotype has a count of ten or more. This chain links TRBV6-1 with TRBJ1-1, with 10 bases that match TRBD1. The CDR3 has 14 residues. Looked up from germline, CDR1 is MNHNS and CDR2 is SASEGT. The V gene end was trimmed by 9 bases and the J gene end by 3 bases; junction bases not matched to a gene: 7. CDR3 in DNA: TGTGCCAGTACCGGGACAGGGGATCACACTGAAGCTTTCTTT. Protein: CASTGTGDHTEAFF.

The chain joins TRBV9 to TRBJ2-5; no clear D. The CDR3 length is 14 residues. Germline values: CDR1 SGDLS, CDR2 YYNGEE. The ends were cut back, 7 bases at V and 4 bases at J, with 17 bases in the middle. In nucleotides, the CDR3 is TGTGCCAGCTCCCCCGGGCTAGTCTTAGAGACCCAGTACTTC. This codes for CASSPGLVLETQYF.

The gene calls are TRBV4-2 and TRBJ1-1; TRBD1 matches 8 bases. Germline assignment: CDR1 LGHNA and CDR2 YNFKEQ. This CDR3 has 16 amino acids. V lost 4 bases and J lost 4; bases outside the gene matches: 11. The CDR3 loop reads CASSRRTGGIVTEAFF. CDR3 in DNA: TGTGCCAGCAGCCGAAGAACAGGGGGGATTGTCACTGAAGCTTTCTTT.

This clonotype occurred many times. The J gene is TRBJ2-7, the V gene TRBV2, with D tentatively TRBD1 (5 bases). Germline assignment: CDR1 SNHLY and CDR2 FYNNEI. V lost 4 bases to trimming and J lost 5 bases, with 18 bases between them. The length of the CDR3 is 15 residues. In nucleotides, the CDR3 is TGTGCCAGCAGTGTGTATAGGGGCGTTAGGCACGAGCAGTACTTC. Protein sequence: CASSVYRGVRHEQYF.

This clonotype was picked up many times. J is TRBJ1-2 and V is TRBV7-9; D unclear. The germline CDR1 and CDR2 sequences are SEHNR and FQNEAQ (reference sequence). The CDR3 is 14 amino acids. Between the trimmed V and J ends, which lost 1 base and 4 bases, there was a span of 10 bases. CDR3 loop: CASSLDLRTYGYTF. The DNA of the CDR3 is TGTGCCAGCAGCTTAGATCTGAGAACCTATGGCTACACCTTC.

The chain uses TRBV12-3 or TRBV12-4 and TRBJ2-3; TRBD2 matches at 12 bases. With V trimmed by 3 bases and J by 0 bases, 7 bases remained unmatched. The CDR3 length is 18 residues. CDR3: CASSFLAGGPLSTDTQYF. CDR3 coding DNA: TGTGCCAGCAGTTTTCTAGCGGGAGGGCCGTTGAGCACAGATACGCAGTATTTT.

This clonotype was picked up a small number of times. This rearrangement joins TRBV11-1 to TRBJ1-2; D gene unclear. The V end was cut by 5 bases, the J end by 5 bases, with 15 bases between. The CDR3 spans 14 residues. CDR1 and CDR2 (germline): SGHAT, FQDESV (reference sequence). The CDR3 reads CASSPTPTEYGYTF. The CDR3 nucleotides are TGTGCCAGCAGCCCAACCCCGACCGAGTATGGCTACACCTTC.

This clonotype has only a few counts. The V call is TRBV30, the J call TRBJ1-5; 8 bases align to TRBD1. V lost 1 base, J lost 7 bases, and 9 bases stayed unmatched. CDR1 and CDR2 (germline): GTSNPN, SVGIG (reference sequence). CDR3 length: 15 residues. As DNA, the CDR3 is TGTGCCTGGAGTGCGGACAGGGTAGGTTTGCAGCCCCAGCATTTT. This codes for CAWSADRVGLQPQHF.

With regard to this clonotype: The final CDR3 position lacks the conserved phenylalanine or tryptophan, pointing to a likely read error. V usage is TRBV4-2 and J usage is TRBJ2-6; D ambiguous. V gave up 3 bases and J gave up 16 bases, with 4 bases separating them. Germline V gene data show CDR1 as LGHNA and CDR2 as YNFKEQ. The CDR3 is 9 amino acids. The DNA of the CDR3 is TGTGCCAGCAGCCACCTACTGACTAGC. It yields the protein CASSHLLTS.

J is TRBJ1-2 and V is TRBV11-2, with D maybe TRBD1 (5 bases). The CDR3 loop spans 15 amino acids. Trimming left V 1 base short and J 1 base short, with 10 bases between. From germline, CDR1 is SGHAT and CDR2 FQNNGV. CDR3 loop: CASSLGGSINYGYTF. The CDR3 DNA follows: TGTGCCAGCAGCTTAGGGGGGTCGATTAACTATGGCTACACCTTC.

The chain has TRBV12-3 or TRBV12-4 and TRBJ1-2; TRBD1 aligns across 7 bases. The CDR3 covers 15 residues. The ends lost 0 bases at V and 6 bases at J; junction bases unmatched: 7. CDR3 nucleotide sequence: TGTGCCAGCAGTTTAGCGGGTAGGGGGCTAGATGGCTACACCTTC. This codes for CASSLAGRGLDGYTF.

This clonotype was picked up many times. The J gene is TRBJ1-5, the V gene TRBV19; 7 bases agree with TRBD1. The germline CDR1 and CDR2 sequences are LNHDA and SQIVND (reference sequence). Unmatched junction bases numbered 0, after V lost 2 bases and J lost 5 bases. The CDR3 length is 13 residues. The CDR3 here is CASSIQGDQPQHF. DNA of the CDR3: TGTGCCAGTAGTATACAGGGGGATCAGCCCCAGCATTTT.

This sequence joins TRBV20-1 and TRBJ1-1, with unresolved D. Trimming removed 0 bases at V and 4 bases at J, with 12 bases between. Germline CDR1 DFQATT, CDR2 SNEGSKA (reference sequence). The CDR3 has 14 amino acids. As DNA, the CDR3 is TGCAGTGCTAGAGATTGGGCAGGAGTCACTGAAGCTTTCTTT. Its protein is CSARDWAGVTEAFF.

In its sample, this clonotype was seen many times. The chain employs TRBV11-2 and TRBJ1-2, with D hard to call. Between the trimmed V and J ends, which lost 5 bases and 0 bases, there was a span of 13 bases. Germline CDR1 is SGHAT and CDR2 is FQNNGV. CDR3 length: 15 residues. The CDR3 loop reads CASSNLGWTNYGYTF. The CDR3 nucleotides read TGTGCCAGCAGCAACCTAGGGTGGACTAACTATGGCTACACCTTC. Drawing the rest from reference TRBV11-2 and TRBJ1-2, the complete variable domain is EAGVAQSPRYKIIEKRQSVAFWCNPISGHATLYWYQQILGQGPKLLIQFQNNGVVDDSQLPKDRFSAERLKGVDSTLKIQPAKLEDSAVYLCASSNLGWTNYGYTFGSGTRLTVV.

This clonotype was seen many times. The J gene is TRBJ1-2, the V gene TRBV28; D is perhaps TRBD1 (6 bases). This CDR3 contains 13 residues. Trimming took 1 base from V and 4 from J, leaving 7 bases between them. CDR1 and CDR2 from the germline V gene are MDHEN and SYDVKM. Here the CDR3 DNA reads TGTGCCAGCAGTTTATCAGGGGTCTATGGCTACACCTTC. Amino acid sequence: CASSLSGVYGYTF.

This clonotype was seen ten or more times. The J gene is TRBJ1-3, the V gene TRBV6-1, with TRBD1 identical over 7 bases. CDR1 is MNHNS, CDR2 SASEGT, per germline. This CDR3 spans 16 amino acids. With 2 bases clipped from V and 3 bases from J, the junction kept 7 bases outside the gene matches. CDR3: CASSESGGSRGNTIYF. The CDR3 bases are TGTGCCAGCAGTGAATCAGGGGGTTCCCGTGGAAACACCATATATTTT.

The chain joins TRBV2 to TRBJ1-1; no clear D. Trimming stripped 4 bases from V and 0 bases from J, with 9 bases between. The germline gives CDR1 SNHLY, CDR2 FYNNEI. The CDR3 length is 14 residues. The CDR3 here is CASSGIALNTEAFF. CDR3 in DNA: TGTGCCAGCAGTGGGATAGCATTGAACACTGAAGCTTTCTTT.

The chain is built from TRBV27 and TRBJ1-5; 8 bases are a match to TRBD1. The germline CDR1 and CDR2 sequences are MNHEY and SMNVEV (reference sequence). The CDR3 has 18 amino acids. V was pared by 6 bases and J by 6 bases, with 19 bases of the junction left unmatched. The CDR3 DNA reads TGTGCCAGCAGACGCCATCACCTTACAGGGGGTCCGAGTCAGCCCCAGCATTTT. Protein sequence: CASRRHHLTGGPSQPQHF.

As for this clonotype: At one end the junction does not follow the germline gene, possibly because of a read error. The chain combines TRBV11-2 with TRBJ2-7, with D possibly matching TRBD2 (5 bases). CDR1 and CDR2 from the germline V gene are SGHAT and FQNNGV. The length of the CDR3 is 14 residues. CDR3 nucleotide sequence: TGTGCCAGCAGCTTAGAACTAGAAGCCTACGATCAGTACTTC. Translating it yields CASSLELEAYDQYF.

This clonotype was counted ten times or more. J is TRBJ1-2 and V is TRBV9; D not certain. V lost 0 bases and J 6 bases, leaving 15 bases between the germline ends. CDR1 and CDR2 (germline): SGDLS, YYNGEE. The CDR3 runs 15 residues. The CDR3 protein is CASSVGPNSKNGYTF. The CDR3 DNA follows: TGTGCCAGCAGCGTAGGGCCGAACAGTAAGAATGGCTACACCTTC.